A selection of T cell receptor beta chains follows, all from one sample in a study of STAT5B mutations in CD4+ large granular lymphocyte leukemia. TCRdb's table, derived via immunoSEQ multiplex PCR, lists solely in-frame clones and lacks some. The table includes tens of thousands of clones, more than 60% detected once. Sequenced: CD4+ T cells from blood buffy coats. The receptors were sampled from a human donor in good health. CDR3s include the opening cysteine and the closing phenylalanine or tryptophan. The D gene is left open where the match is weak. Size values are once, few and many counts, or a class for expanded clones, and some rows have none.

j_call d_call clone_size v_call cdr3_nt cdr3_aa
TRBJ2-5 - - TRBV18 TGTGCCAGCTCACCACGGACCCAGAACCAAGAGACCCAGTACTTC CASSPRTQNQETQYF
TRBJ2-1 - - TRBV5-1 TGCGCCAGCAGCTTGACCGGGGACCACGCAGCGGACAATGAGCAGTTCTTC CASSLTGDHAADNEQFF
TRBJ2-5 TRBD2 once TRBV14 TGTGCCAGCAGCCGAGGCGGGGGGTTAGAGACCCAGTACTTC CASSRGGGLETQYF
TRBJ2-2 - - TRBV7-9 TGTGCCAGCAGCTTAACGCAGGGCGGTTACCCCCTCACCGGGGAGCTGTTTTTT CASSLTQGGYPLTGELFF
TRBJ1-1 TRBD1 - TRBV19 TGTGCCAGTAGGACGACTCGGGACAGGGGTCCTAAGATGAACACTGAAGCTTTCTTT CASRTTRDRGPKMNTEAFF
TRBJ1-1 TRBD1 - TRBV6-6 TGTGCCAGTCGGGACAGGGAGGACACTGAAGCTTTCTTT CASRDREDTEAFF
TRBJ1-2 - - TRBV7-9 TGTGCCAGCAGCCCTATGTCGGTTGGAGGCTACACCTTC CASSPMSVGGYTF
TRBJ1-1 - few TRBV25-1 TGTGCCAGCAGGGCTACACCTGAAGCTTTCTTT CASRATPEAFF
TRBJ1-2 - - TRBV25-1 TGTGCCAGCAGTGAAAGTCCGGGGGCACAGGGCTACACCTTC CASSESPGAQGYTF
TRBJ1-1 - few TRBV19 TGTGCCAGTGGCAGGGACACTGAAGCTTTCTTT CASGRDTEAFF
TRBJ1-6 - once TRBV6-5 TGTGCCAGCAGTTACTCAGGGGGTTGGTCACCCCTCCACTTT CASSYSGGWSPLHF
TRBJ1-2 - few TRBV10-2 TGCGCCAGCAGCCCAGGGACGGAACCTTCTAACTATGGCTACACCTTC CASSPGTEPSNYGYTF
TRBJ2-5 TRBD2 - TRBV7-2 TGTGCCAGCAGCTTACGGACTAGCGGAGAGACCCAGTACTTC CASSLRTSGETQYF
TRBJ1-2 TRBD1 - TRBV5-1 TGCGCCAGCAGCTTGGATCCGGGACAGGGAAGCTATGGCTACACCTTC CASSLDPGQGSYGYTF
TRBJ1-3 - - TRBV6-5 TGTGCCAGCAGCCGAGGGGGCTCTGGAAACACCATATATTTT CASSRGGSGNTIYF
TRBJ2-1 TRBD1 - TRBV2 TGTGCCAGCAACCCCGACAGGGATAATGAGCAGTTCTTC CASNPDRDNEQFF
TRBJ1-1 TRBD1 - TRBV27 TGTGCCAGCAGCCTGACAGGGTTGACTGAAGCTTTCTTT CASSLTGLTEAFF